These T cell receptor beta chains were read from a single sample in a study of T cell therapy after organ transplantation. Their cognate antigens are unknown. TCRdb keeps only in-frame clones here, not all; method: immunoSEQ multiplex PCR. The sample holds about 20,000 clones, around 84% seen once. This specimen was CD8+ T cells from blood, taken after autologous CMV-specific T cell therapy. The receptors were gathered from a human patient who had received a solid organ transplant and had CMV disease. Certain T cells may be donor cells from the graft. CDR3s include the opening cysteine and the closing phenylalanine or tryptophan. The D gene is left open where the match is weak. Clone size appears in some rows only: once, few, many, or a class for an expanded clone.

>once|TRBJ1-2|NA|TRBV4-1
TGCGCCAGCAGCCAAGATCTGCAGGGGTGGTATGGCTACACCTTC
CASSQDLQGWYGYTF
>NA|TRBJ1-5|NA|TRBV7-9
TGTGCCAGCAGCTCTGGTGGGGCGAGTCAGCCCCAGCATTTT
CASSSGGASQPQHF
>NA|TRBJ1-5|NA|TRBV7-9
TGTGCCAGCAGTTCCACCTTTTCCTTCCATAGCAATCAGCCCCAGCATTTT
CASSSTFSFHSNQPQHF
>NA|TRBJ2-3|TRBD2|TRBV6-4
TGTGCCAGCAGTGACTCGCGGGGGGGCACAGATACGCAGTATTTT
CASSDSRGGTDTQYF
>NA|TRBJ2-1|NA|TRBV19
TGTGCCAGTAGTATCGTTACAGGGCCGTACAATGGGCAGTTCTTC
CASSIVTGPYNGQFF
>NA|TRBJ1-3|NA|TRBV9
TGTGCCAGCAGCGTATCGGCGGCGGACTCTGGAAACACCATATATTTT
CASSVSAADSGNTIYF
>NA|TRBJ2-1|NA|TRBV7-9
TGTGCCAGCAGCTTAGGCTGGGAGCAGTTCTTC
CASSLGWEQFF
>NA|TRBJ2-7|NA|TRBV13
TGTGCCAGCAGCTTAGGGGTGGGAGAACGTATCTACGAGCAGTACTTC
CASSLGVGERIYEQYF
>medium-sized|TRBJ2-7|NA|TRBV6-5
TGTGCCAGCAGTTACGGGGCACAGAACTACGAGCAGTACTTC
CASSYGAQNYEQYF
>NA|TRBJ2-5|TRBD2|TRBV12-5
TGTGCTAGTGGTTTGCTCGGGGGGGCGGGAGAGACCCAGTACTTC
CASGLLGGAGETQYF
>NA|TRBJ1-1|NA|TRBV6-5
TGTGCCAGCAGTTACTCGAACACTGAAGCTTTCTTT
CASSYSNTEAFF
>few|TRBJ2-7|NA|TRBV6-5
TGTGCCAGCCGTACAGCCTACGAGCAGTACTTC
CASRTAYEQYF
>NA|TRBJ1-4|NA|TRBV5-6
TGTGCCAGCAGCTTTGGGGGGCTCGGGGAAAAACTGTTTTTT
CASSFGGLGEKLFF
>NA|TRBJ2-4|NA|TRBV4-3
TGCGCCCTAGGGGGGCAAAACATTCAGTACTTC
CALGGQNIQYF
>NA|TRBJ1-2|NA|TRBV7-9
TGTGCCAGCAGCTCAGGGTCGGACTATGGCTACACCTTC
CASSSGSDYGYTF
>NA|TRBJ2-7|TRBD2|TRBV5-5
TGTGCCAGCAGCTTGGCTTCGGCTAGCGGGGGCTACGAGCAGTACTTC
CASSLASASGGYEQYF
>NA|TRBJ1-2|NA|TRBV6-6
TGTGCCAGCAGTTATGGGGAAGACTACACCTTC
CASSYGEDYTF
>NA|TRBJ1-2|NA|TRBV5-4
TGTGCCAGCAGCTTTCAGGGGCAGAGCTATGGCTACACCTTC
CASSFQGQSYGYTF
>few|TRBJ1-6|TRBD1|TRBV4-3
TGCGCCAGCAGCCAAGAATTCGACAGGGGAGATTCACCCCTCCACTTT
CASSQEFDRGDSPLHF
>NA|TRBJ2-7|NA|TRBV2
TGTGCCAACCGGGACCGATTTACCTACGAGCAGTACTTC
CANRDRFTYEQYF
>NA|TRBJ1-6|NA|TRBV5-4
TGTGCCAGCAGCTTGGGACCGACTTCCTATAATTCACCCCTCCACTTT
CASSLGPTSYNSPLHF
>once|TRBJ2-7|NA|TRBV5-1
TGCGCCAGCAGCTTCCCGGGACTGACCGAGGGGATAATGGAGCAGTACTTC
CASSFPGLTEGIMEQYF
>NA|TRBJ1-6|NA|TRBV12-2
TGTGCAAGTCGCTTATTGTTTGAGTGGGTCGGGACAGGAGATTCACCCCTCCACTTT
CASRLLFEWVGTGDSPLHF
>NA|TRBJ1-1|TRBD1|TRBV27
TGTGCCAGCAGTTTATCGGCCTGGACAGGCGCTTTCTTT
CASSLSAWTGAFF
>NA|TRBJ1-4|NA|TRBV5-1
TGCGCCAGCAGCCCCCTACAGGCCGGGGATGAAAAACTGTTTTTT
CASSPLQAGDEKLFF
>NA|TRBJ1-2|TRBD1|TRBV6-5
TGTGCCAGCAGTCAACACCCCGGGACAGGGGACGGCTACACCTTC
CASSQHPGTGDGYTF
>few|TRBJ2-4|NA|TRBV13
TGTGCCAGCAGCTTGGGATCATGGCCCAAAAACATTCAGTACTTC
CASSLGSWPKNIQYF